The present T cell receptor beta chain was sequenced within a study of T cells in Graves' hyperthyroidism and ophthalmopathy. V lost 1 base to trimming and J lost 2 bases, with 11 bases between them. This CDR3 has 15 amino acids. Germline V gives CDR1 MGHRA, CDR2 YSYEKL. In regard to this clonotype: The antigen remains unidentified. A much larger clone differs by one base, so this may be a read error.

Amplified TCR beta CDR3 regions derived from RNA transcripts. The TCR CDR3 was amplified in a first-round RT-PCR using the HTBI primer set. Via MiXCR, TCRdb re-called the multiplex PCR reads, giving one row per CDR3 protein. The sample lists fewer than 450,000 distinct CDR3 sequences; about 18% were seen once. Out of roughly 9.1 ml of fresh peripheral blood came the PBMCs. General study findings and limits: Expanded thyroid clonotypes (above 0.001) were mostly also found in blood. The model forecast ophthalmopathy, anticipating it by a median around 6.5 months before onset.

Input material: blood. The receptor comes from a man younger than 35 with Graves' ophthalmopathy. V usage is TRBV4-1 and J usage is TRBJ1-1; a possible D gene is TRBD1 (5 bases). The CDR3 DNA sequence: TGCGCCAGCAGCCAAGGTCCGACAGCTAACACTGAAGCTTTCTTT. Protein product: CASSQGPTANTEAFF.